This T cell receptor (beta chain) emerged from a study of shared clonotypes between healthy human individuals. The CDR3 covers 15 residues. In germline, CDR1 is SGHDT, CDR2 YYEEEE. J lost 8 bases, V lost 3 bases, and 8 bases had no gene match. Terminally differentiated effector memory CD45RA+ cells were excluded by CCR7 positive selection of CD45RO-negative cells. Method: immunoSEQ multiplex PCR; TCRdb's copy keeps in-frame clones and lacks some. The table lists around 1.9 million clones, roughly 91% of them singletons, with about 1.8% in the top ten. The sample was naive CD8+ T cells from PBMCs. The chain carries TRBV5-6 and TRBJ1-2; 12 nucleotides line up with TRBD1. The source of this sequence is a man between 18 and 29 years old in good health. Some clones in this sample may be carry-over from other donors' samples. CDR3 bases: TGTGCCAGCAGCTGGGGACAGGGGGCCCCTTTCGGCTACACCTTC. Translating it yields CASSWGQGAPFGYTF.